This T cell receptor (beta chain) comes out of a study of T cell changes during pregnancy in multiple sclerosis. The data were produced by immunoSEQ multiplex PCR, yet TCRdb's version contains in-frame clones alone and is incomplete. The table has tens of thousands of clones, 75% to 90% seen once; the top ten hold about 3.5%. V lost 7 bases, J lost 7 bases, and 7 bases stayed unmatched. Germline lookup yields CDR1 SEHNR and CDR2 FQNEAQ (reference sequence). This CDR3 comprises 12 residues. This receptor was taken from a female donor with multiple sclerosis, enrolled in a pregnancy study. The sample in question was peripheral blood, obtained before pregnancy. The genes are TRBV7-9 and TRBJ2-7, with TRBD1 matching over 7 bases. CDR3 region: CASNLNRGEQYF. The CDR3, as DNA: TGTGCCAGCAACCTAAACAGGGGTGAGCAGTACTTC. The full variable domain, its missing parts supplied by reference TRBV7-9 and TRBJ2-7, is DTGVSQNPRHKITKRGQNVTFRCDPISEHNRLYWYRQTLGQGPEFLTYFQNEAQLEKSRLLSDRFSAERPKGSFSTLEIQRTEQGDSAMYLCASNLNRGEQYFGPGTRLTVT.